The 30 T cell receptor beta chains below were found in one sample sequenced in a study of T-cell reconstitution after alpha-beta-depleted transplantation in children. A TCRbeta library incorporating unique molecular identifiers was prepared. MiXCR, applied by TCRdb to the PCR reads, yields one record per CDR3 protein. This table holds about 980,000 distinct CDR3 sequences, under 30% found once. Specimen: PBMCs, mostly from graft donor cells, collected 360 days after TCRalphabeta/CD19-depleted stem cell transplant. The receptors derive from a boy younger than two who had a stem cell transplant for SCID, so the T cells may come from the graft donor.

The chain is built from TRBV28 and TRBJ1-2, with D perhaps TRBD1 (5 bases). The germline V gene has CDR1 MDHEN and CDR2 SYDVKM. Trimming shortened V by 1 base and J by 4 bases, and 10 bases separated the two germline ends. CDR3 length: 14 amino acids. The CDR3 sequence: CASSLFRVGYGYTF. Here the CDR3 DNA reads TGTGCCAGCAGTTTATTCAGGGTCGGCTATGGCTACACCTTC.

This clonotype was seen only a few times. The V call is TRBV15, the J call TRBJ2-1; no firm D call. The V and J ends lost 3 bases and 8 bases respectively, with 11 bases between them. Germline CDR1 is LNHNV and CDR2 is YYDKDF (reference sequence). The CDR3 sequence is 13 residues long. CDR3 coding DNA: TGTGCCACCAGCAGTGCCCCTGGGGATGAGCAGTTCTTC. Protein product: CATSSAPGDEQFF.

The sample holds a few counts of this clonotype. V gene TRBV29-1 combines with J gene TRBJ1-1, with D possibly being TRBD1 (6 bases). The CDR3 has 14 amino acids. Germline CDR1 is SQVTM and CDR2 is ANQGSEA. Deletions cut 0 bases from V and 3 bases from J, with 11 bases between. The CDR3 region is CSVEDWGGHTEAFF. CDR3 nucleotide sequence: TGCAGCGTTGAAGATTGGGGGGGCCACACTGAAGCTTTCTTT.

This clonotype was picked up a small number of times. The chain recombines TRBV9 with TRBJ2-3; 8 bases line up with TRBD2. This CDR3 contains 17 residues. Germline loops: CDR1 SGDLS, CDR2 YYNGEE. Unmatched junction bases numbered 12, after V lost 0 bases and J lost 6 bases. The CDR3 DNA reads as TGTGCCAGCAGCGTAGCTACGGCGGGGGGAAGCGGGGATACGCAGTATTTT. Its protein product is CASSVATAGGSGDTQYF.

This clonotype was seen a single time. The chain uses TRBV7-9 and TRBJ2-7, with a weak D call TRBD1 (6 bases). V gave up 5 bases and J gave up 0 bases, with 17 bases separating them. Looked up from germline, CDR1 is SEHNR and CDR2 is FQNEAQ (reference sequence). This CDR3 region has 16 residues. This chain's CDR3 is CASSPIDRTISYEQYF. CDR3 sequence (DNA): TGTGCCAGCAGCCCTATCGACAGGACAATCTCCTACGAGCAGTACTTC.

A few counts support this clonotype. The chain combines TRBV29-1 with TRBJ2-2, with 8 bases matching TRBD2. Unmatched junction bases numbered 11, after V lost 8 bases and J lost 6 bases. The CDR3 consists of 14 residues. CDR1 is SQVTM, CDR2 ANQGSEA, per germline. CDR3 residues: CSIRSSGYAGELFF. The CDR3 bases are TGCAGCATAAGGTCTAGCGGGTACGCCGGGGAGCTGTTTTTT.

This clonotype was recorded a few times. V usage is TRBV5-1 and J usage is TRBJ2-7; D possibly uses TRBD1 or TRBD2 (6 bases each). CDR3 length equals 14 residues. The ends were cut back, 3 bases at V and 5 bases at J, with 15 bases in the middle. Germline lookup yields CDR1 SGHRS and CDR2 YFSETQ. CDR3 sequence (DNA): TGCGCCAGCAGCTGGGATGGGGGGCCCAACGAGCAGTACTTC. Its protein product is CASSWDGGPNEQYF.

This chain connects TRBV15 to TRBJ2-7; no clear D gene. The V end was cut by 0 bases, the J end by 0 bases, with 27 bases between. CDR1 is LNHNV, CDR2 YYDKDF, per germline (reference sequence). CDR3 length equals 21 residues. CDR3 sequence reads: CATSRDIVQRPILSSSYEQYF. The CDR3 DNA follows: TGTGCCACCAGCAGAGATATCGTACAGCGCCCGATCCTATCTAGCTCCTACGAGCAGTACTTC.

This clonotype was seen a handful of times. The chain joins TRBV18 to TRBJ2-1; 10 nucleotides match TRBD1. V lost 2 bases to trimming and J lost 0 bases; unmatched junction nucleotides: 1. Germline assignment: CDR1 KGHSH and CDR2 LQKENI. The CDR3 has 16 residues. CDR3 DNA sequence: TGTGCCAGCTCACCAGGGACAGGGGTCTCCTACAATGAGCAGTTCTTC. It is translated as CASSPGTGVSYNEQFF.

The chain employs TRBV28 and TRBJ2-7; TRBD1 agrees at 7 bases. The CDR3 is made up of 12 amino acids. Per the germline V gene, CDR1 is MDHEN and CDR2 is SYDVKM. Trimming took 6 bases from V and 7 from J; bases not matched to a gene: 6. The CDR3 sequence: CASRSQGKEQYF. Here the CDR3 DNA reads TGTGCCAGCAGATCACAGGGGAAGGAGCAGTACTTC.

This chain links TRBV20-1 with TRBJ2-1; either TRBD1 or TRBD2 may supply D (6 bases each). Germline V gene lookup returns CDR1 DFQATT and CDR2 SNEGSKA (reference sequence). The V end lost 0 bases, the J end lost 3 bases, and 15 bases lay between the germline ends. The CDR3 consists of 16 residues. The CDR3 nucleotides read TGCAGTGCTAGAGATATCAGGGGAGGTTACTACAATGAGCAGTTCTTC. It codes for CSARDIRGGYYNEQFF.

This clonotype was seen more than once but under ten times. The V gene is TRBV20-1, the J gene TRBJ2-2; no reliable D call. V was cut by 3 bases and J by 6 bases, with 8 bases left in between. This CDR3 comprises 12 residues. Germline V gives CDR1 DFQATT, CDR2 SNEGSKA (reference sequence). The DNA for the CDR3 is TGCAGTGCTAGCGTCTACCCCGGGGAGCTGTTTTTT. Translation: CSASVYPGELFF.

The rearrangement links TRBV29-1 to TRBJ1-5, with a tentative D call TRBD1 (6 bases). The CDR3 consists of 13 residues. Germline lookup yields CDR1 SQVTM and CDR2 ANQGSEA. For the CDR3, the DNA is TGCGGGGGCCAAACAGGGCGCAATCAGCCCCAGCATTTT. Its protein product is CGGQTGRNQPQHF.

This clonotype was counted between two and nine times. The chain is built from TRBV4-2 and TRBJ2-7; TRBD2 aligns across 8 bases. In germline, CDR1 is LGHNA, CDR2 YNFKEQ. The CDR3 spans 15 residues. V lost 4 bases and J lost 5; bases outside the gene matches: 10. The CDR3 DNA sequence: TGTGCCAGCAGCCCCCCACGACTAGCGCTGGACGAGCAGTACTTC. Encoded protein: CASSPPRLALDEQYF.

This clonotype has only a few counts. V and J are TRBV20-1 and TRBJ2-7, with a possible D match to TRBD1 (6 bases). The CDR3 has 13 amino acids. Trimming took off 5 bases at V and 7 bases at J, with 18 bases between the two ends. Germline-derived CDR1 and CDR2 are DFQATT and SNEGSKA (reference sequence). The CDR3, as DNA: TGCAGTGCTCAGACAGGCCCCCCGGGGGAGCAGTACTTC. It is translated as CSAQTGPPGEQYF.

The rearrangement joins TRBV11-2 to TRBJ2-2; 10 positions agree with TRBD2. Germline V CDR1 and CDR2: SGHAT, FQNNGV. V shed 5 bases and J 2 bases; nucleotides not matched to a gene: 5. CDR3 length: 16 residues. The CDR3 DNA follows: TGTGCCAGCAGCCATAGCGGGGGGACTAACACCGGGGAGCTGTTTTTT. Translation gives CASSHSGGTNTGELFF.

This clonotype was picked up a small number of times. V usage is TRBV3-1 and J usage is TRBJ1-2; 8 bases match TRBD1. The length of the CDR3 is 15 residues. The V segment lost 0 bases and the J segment 5 bases; nucleotides outside the gene matches: 5. Germline V CDR1 and CDR2: LGHDT, YNNKEL (reference sequence). The CDR3 DNA reads TGTGCCAGCAGCCAAGATACGCAGGGGGCTTATGGCTACACCTTC. This sequence encodes CASSQDTQGAYGYTF.

This clonotype appeared a few times. V usage is TRBV29-1 and J usage is TRBJ2-5; weak D call: TRBD1 (5 bases). This CDR3 region has 14 residues. In germline, CDR1 is SQVTM, CDR2 ANQGSEA. V was shortened by 2 bases and J by 4 bases, with 14 bases between the two germline ends. CDR3 nucleotide sequence: TGCAGCGTTGAATGGGTTGTTAGGGGAGAGACCCAGTACTTC. It codes for CSVEWVVRGETQYF.

The chain links TRBV19 to TRBJ2-5; 11 positions agree with TRBD2. The CDR3 contains 16 residues. J was trimmed by 5 bases and V by 4 bases; bases with no gene match: 9. Germline V gene data show CDR1 as LNHDA and CDR2 as SQIVND (reference sequence). CDR3 DNA sequence: TGTGCCAGTAGTACTAGCGGGGGGCCCTCAGGGGAGACCCAGTACTTC. It codes for CASSTSGGPSGETQYF.

J is TRBJ2-2 and V is TRBV7-8, with 10 bases aligning to TRBD2. The CDR3 covers 15 residues. Germline CDR1 and CDR2: SGHVS and FQNEAQ. Trimming at V came to 5 bases and at J to 4 bases, leaving 4 bases not matched to a gene. In DNA, the CDR3 is TGTGCCAGCAGCCCTCAGCGGGGGGGCACCGGGGAGCTGTTTTTT. Residues: CASSPQRGGTGELFF.

The chain uses TRBV4-1 and TRBJ2-7; D is ambiguous. V was shortened by 4 bases and J by 5 bases, with 12 bases between the two germline ends. The length of the CDR3 is 13 residues. The germline gives CDR1 MGHRA, CDR2 YSYEKL. CDR3 residues: CASSLAPWDEQYF. Here the CDR3 DNA reads TGCGCCAGCAGCCTCGCCCCCTGGGACGAGCAGTACTTC.

V and J are TRBV6-5 and TRBJ1-1; D not certain. V lost 0 bases, J lost 3 bases, and 5 bases lay in between. Germline loops: CDR1 MNHEY, CDR2 SVGAGI. The CDR3 length is 13 residues. The CDR3 here is CASSYSPYTEAFF. The CDR3 DNA is TGTGCCAGCAGTTACTCCCCTTACACTGAAGCTTTCTTT.

This clonotype has a handful of counts. The chain links TRBV4-1 to TRBJ2-5, with D tentatively TRBD1 (6 bases). V was cut by 3 bases and J by 5 bases, with 16 bases left in between. The CDR3 spans 15 residues. Germline lookup yields CDR1 MGHRA and CDR2 YSYEKL. The CDR3 region is CASSHGQPVWETQYF. The CDR3 DNA is TGCGCCAGCAGCCATGGACAGCCGGTGTGGGAGACCCAGTACTTC.

The CDR3 sequence is CASTGGYNYGYTF. The CDR3 bases are TGTGCCAGTACAGGGGGCTATAACTATGGCTACACCTTC. The V gene is TRBV9, the J gene TRBJ1-2; 9 bases are shared with TRBD1. The germline V gene has CDR1 SGDLS and CDR2 YYNGEE. The CDR3 loop spans 13 amino acids. V dropped 8 bases and J dropped 1; count of bases not matched to a gene: 3.

The CDR3 here is CASPGGPLRTQYF. As DNA, the CDR3 is TGTGCCAGCCCGGGGGGCCCCCTGCGGACCCAGTACTTC. This chain connects TRBV27 to TRBJ2-5, with a weak D call TRBD2 (7 bases). Germline V lookup: CDR1 MNHEY, CDR2 SMNVEV (reference sequence). The CDR3 is made up of 13 amino acids. The V gene lost 8 bases and the J gene lost 7 bases, with 17 bases spanning the gap.

The J gene is TRBJ2-4, the V gene TRBV20-1, with 8 bases lining up with TRBD1. CDR1 and CDR2 from the germline V gene are DFQATT and SNEGSKA (reference sequence). V was pared by 6 bases and J by 0 bases, with 10 bases of the junction left unmatched. There are 16 residues in the CDR3. CDR3 sequence (DNA): TGCAGTGCGTCCGGGACAGGCGGGCTAGCCAAAAACATTCAGTACTTC. It specifies CSASGTGGLAKNIQYF.

The chain recombines TRBV9 with TRBJ1-2; D gene ambiguous. The V and J ends lost 6 bases and 3 bases respectively, with 12 bases between them. This CDR3 comprises 13 residues. The germline V gene has CDR1 SGDLS and CDR2 YYNGEE. CDR3 bases: TGTGCCAGCACCAGAGCAGTGGACTATGGCTACACCTTC. Its protein is CASTRAVDYGYTF.

This clonotype has just a few counts. This chain links TRBV12-3 or TRBV12-4 with TRBJ2-7; 9 bases line up with TRBD1. V shed 3 bases, J shed 4 bases, and the junction held 10 bases outside the gene matches. CDR3 length: 16 amino acids. The CDR3 here is CASSFVGQGGIYEQYF. The CDR3 DNA reads TGTGCCAGCAGTTTCGTGGGACAGGGTGGGATTTACGAGCAGTACTTC.

The chain recombines TRBV4-2 with TRBJ2-7, with 7 bases lining up with TRBD1. The V gene end was trimmed by 1 base and the J gene end by 1 base; junction bases not matched to a gene: 7. This CDR3 comprises 16 residues. Per the germline V gene, CDR1 is LGHNA and CDR2 is YNFKEQ. The CDR3 DNA reads TGTGCCAGCAGCCAAGTTGGTGCAGGGGGTTCCTACGAGCAGTACTTC. Translating it yields CASSQVGAGGSYEQYF.

This clonotype was observed many times. The V call is TRBV12-3 or TRBV12-4, the J call TRBJ2-2; D unresolved. CDR3 length: 14 amino acids. Trimming stripped 3 bases from V and 0 bases from J, with 5 bases between. The CDR3 sequence: CASSLTPNTGELFF. CDR3 nucleotides: TGTGCCAGCAGTTTGACCCCGAACACCGGGGAGCTGTTTTTT.